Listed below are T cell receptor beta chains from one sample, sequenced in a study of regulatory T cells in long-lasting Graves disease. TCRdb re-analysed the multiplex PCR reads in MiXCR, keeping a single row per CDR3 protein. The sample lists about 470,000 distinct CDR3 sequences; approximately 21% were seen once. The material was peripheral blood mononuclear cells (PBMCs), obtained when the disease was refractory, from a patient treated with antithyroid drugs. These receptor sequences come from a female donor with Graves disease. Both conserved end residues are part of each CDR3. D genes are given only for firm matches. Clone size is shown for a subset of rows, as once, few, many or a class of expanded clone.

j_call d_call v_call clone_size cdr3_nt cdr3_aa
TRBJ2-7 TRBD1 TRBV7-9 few TGTGCCAGCAGCTTTTCCCGTCGGGACAGGGGGTCCGAGCAGTACTTC CASSFSRRDRGSEQYF
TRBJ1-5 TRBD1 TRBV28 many TGTGCCAGCACCACGGACAGGGCGCAGCCCCAGCATTTT CASTTDRAQPQHF
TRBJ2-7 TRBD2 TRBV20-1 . TGCAGTGCTAGAGCCATTAGCGGGAGCTCCTACGAGCAGTACTTC CSARAISGSSYEQYF
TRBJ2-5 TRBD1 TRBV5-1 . TGCGCCAGCAGCTTGAGAGGGACAGGGGGGGGAGAGACCCAGTACTTC CASSLRGTGGGETQYF
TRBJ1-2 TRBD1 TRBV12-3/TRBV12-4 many TGTGCCAGCAGCCGGACAGGATATGGCTACACCTTC CASSRTGYGYTF
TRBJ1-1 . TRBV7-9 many TGTGCCAGCAGCCCTCGAAGGGCGGGTAACACTGAAGCTTTCTTT CASSPRRAGNTEAFF
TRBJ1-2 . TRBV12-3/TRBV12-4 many TGTGCCAGCAGTTTCAGGACTTGGGGCTATGGCTACACCTTC CASSFRTWGYGYTF
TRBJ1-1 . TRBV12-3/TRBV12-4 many TGTGCCAGCAGTTTTTACGGCATGAACACTGAAGCTTTCTTT CASSFYGMNTEAFF
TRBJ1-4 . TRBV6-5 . TGTGCCAGCAGTTACGGGACTGACAAAGACAGGAGAAAACTGTTTTTT CASSYGTDKDRRKLFF
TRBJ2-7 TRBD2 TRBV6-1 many TGTGCCAGCAGTGCCCCCGGGACTAGCGGGGGCGAGCAGTACTTC CASSAPGTSGGEQYF
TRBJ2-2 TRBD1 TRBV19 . TGTGCCAGTAGTCCTTGGGAGGGACAGGGGATCACCGGGGAGCTGTTTTTT CASSPWEGQGITGELFF
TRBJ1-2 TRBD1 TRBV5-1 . TGCGCCAGCAGCTTGGAGGGGACAGCTAACTATGGCTACACCTTC CASSLEGTANYGYTF
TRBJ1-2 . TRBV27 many TGTGCCAGCAGTCTAATACCGCCCGGCCCTTGGACAAACTATGGCTACACCTTC CASSLIPPGPWTNYGYTF
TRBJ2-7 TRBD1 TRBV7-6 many TGTGCCAGCAGCTCGGACAGGGGCTACGAGCAGTACTTC CASSSDRGYEQYF
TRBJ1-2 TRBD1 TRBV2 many TGTGCCAGCTCCCCAGACAGGGTCTCTGGCTATGGCTACACCTTC CASSPDRVSGYGYTF
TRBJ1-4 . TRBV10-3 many TGTGCCATCAGTGAGGCTTCGCGGCAGGGACTTAATGAAAAACTGTTTTTT CAISEASRQGLNEKLFF
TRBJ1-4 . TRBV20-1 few TGCAGTGCTAGGCCTTCGGAGAGGGGAACTAATGAAAAACTGTTTTTT CSARPSERGTNEKLFF
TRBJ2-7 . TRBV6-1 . TGTGCCAGCAGTGATCGGGGGGCCACCTACGAGCAGTACTTC CASSDRGATYEQYF
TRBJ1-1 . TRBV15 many TGTGCCACCAGCAGAGATTATATTTTCGGCCGCAACACTGAAGCTTTCTTT CATSRDYIFGRNTEAFF
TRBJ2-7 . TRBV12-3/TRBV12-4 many TGTGCCAGCAGTTTCGGGGCAGGTAGCTCCTACGAGCAGTACTTC CASSFGAGSSYEQYF
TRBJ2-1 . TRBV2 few TGTGCCAGCAGCGGAGGGGGTTACAATGAGCAGTTCTTC CASSGGGYNEQFF
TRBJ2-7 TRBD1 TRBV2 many TGTGCCAGCGGGACAGCGATCTCCTACGAGCAGTACTTC CASGTAISYEQYF
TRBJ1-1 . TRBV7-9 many TGTGCCAGCAGCACTGACTGGGCCGGAATGAACACTGAAGCTTTCTTT CASSTDWAGMNTEAFF